What follows is one TCR beta chain and its context. Its matching antigen is unknown. Repertoires were generated with immunoSEQ multiplex PCR, while TCRdb's copy carries only in-frame clones and drops some. The data show 150,000 to 200,000 clones, about nine tenths seen once. With 6 bases clipped from V and 6 bases from J, the junction kept 11 bases outside the gene matches. This CDR3 spans 14 amino acids. Germline V lookup: CDR1 MNHNS, CDR2 SASEGT. The record originates from a study of cytomegalovirus exposure and HLA in healthy donors. Study-level points and caveats: Usually a TCR sequence was rare, but some public TCRs were found in many donors.

The sample comprised PBMCs. The TCR comes from a young man in good health and CMV-seropositive. This chain joins TRBV6-1 and TRBJ2-7, with 7 bases aligning to TRBD2. CDR3 residues: CASSYTGTNSEQYF. The DNA of the CDR3 is TGTGCCAGCAGCTATACCGGGACTAATTCCGAGCAGTACTTC.